The sequence of this T cell receptor (beta chain) was determined in a study of cytomegalovirus exposure and HLA in healthy donors. Overall study: In a later analysis, it was reported that the 120 validation repertoires had been produced on the same platform as the 666 repertoires belonging to the first cohort. Study-level results: About 180 TCR beta chains were listed as cytomegalovirus-associated.

This CDR3 is 14 amino acids long. Germline-derived CDR1 and CDR2 are SGHDT and YYEEEE. The ends were cut back, 4 bases at V and 3 bases at J, with 13 bases in the middle. The donors belonged to the approximately 120-subject validation cohort, separate from the roughly 600-subject first cohort. The method was immunoSEQ multiplex PCR; TCRdb's version includes in-frame clones alone and lacks a portion of them. The table has around 56,000 clones, roughly 89% seen once; the top ten hold about 15%. Note on this clone: Antigen specificity is unknown.

The sequenced sample consisted of PBMCs. This receptor was obtained from a woman under 30 in good health and CMV-seronegative. The chain combines TRBV5-6 with TRBJ1-2; a possible D gene is TRBD1 (5 bases). CDR3 in DNA: TGTGCCAGCAGCCCGGGACTGTTAGACTATGGCTACACCTTC. Its translation: CASSPGLLDYGYTF.